The 22 T cell receptor beta chains below were found in one sample sequenced in a study of CD8 T cells in Susac syndrome. RNA amounts of about 0.5 to 1 ug underwent reverse transcription with random hexamers. A single record per CDR3 protein comes from TCRdb applying MiXCR to the immunoSEQ multiplex PCR reads. Of 150,000 to 200,000 distinct CDR3 sequences detected, over 85% appear once; the ten largest clones hold around 0.1%. The sequenced sample consisted of CD4+ T cells from PBMCs. Source of these receptors: a human donor in good health.

The chain uses TRBV6-1 and TRBJ2-7; D remains ambiguous. The CDR3 is 15 amino acids. Trimming shortened V by 0 bases and J by 2 bases, and 11 bases separated the two germline ends. CDR1 is MNHNS, CDR2 SASEGT, per germline. The CDR3 loop is CASSEALRGTYEQYF. CDR3 DNA: TGTGCCAGCAGTGAAGCGCTTCGAGGAACCTACGAGCAGTACTTC.

The V gene is TRBV12-3 or TRBV12-4, the J gene TRBJ1-2, with 9 positions matching TRBD1. This CDR3 spans 14 amino acids. J gave up 5 bases and V 0 bases, and 1 base lay outside the gene matches. CDR3: CASSLAGTGYGYTF. CDR3 in DNA: TGTGCCAGCAGTTTAGCGGGGACAGGGTATGGCTACACCTTC.

The rearrangement links TRBV3-1 to TRBJ2-1; tentatively, D is TRBD2 (5 bases). V was trimmed by 3 bases and J by 2 bases, leaving 5 bases between them. The CDR3 spans 13 residues. Germline-derived CDR1 and CDR2 are LGHDT and YNNKEL (reference sequence). CDR3 region: CASSHGTYNEQFF. For the CDR3, the DNA is TGTGCCAGCAGCCACGGGACCTACAATGAGCAGTTCTTC.

The V gene is TRBV9, the J gene TRBJ1-1; D is uncertain. Germline V lookup: CDR1 SGDLS, CDR2 YYNGEE. This CDR3 has 14 residues. Deletions cut 0 bases from V and 3 bases from J, with 9 bases between. This CDR3 reads CASSVVGSDTEAFF. In nucleotides, the CDR3 is TGTGCCAGCAGCGTAGTGGGGTCTGACACTGAAGCTTTCTTT.

This sequence joins TRBV4-2 and TRBJ2-6, with D perhaps given as TRBD1 or TRBD2 (5 bases each). The germline V gene encodes CDR1 LGHNA and CDR2 YNFKEQ. V lost 1 base, J lost 0 bases, and 13 bases lay in between. CDR3 length equals 18 residues. The CDR3 DNA is TGTGCCAGCAGCCAAGCCGGGACGGCACTCTCTGGGGCCAACGTCCTGACTTTC. Translation: CASSQAGTALSGANVLTF.

V and J are TRBV6-5 and TRBJ1-2; 8 bases agree with TRBD1. Germline V gene lookup returns CDR1 MNHEY and CDR2 SVGAGI. There are 15 residues in the CDR3. V lost 0 bases and J lost 8; bases outside the gene matches: 8. CDR3 nucleotides: TGTGCCAGCAGTTACTCGGACAGGGTAATAGGAGGCTACACCTTC. Its protein product is CASSYSDRVIGGYTF.

The rearrangement links TRBV12-3 or TRBV12-4 to TRBJ1-5; 9 bases match TRBD1. This CDR3 has 15 amino acids. V lost 2 bases and J lost 6; bases outside the gene matches: 5. The CDR3 DNA is TGTGCCAGCAGTTTAATGGGACAGGGTGGTCAGCCCCAGCATTTT. It encodes CASSLMGQGGQPQHF.

The chain couples TRBV6-1 to TRBJ2-7; 9 positions agree with TRBD1. Germline V gene data show CDR1 as MNHNS and CDR2 as SASEGT. J was trimmed by 3 bases and V by 2 bases; bases with no gene match: 2. The CDR3 is 14 amino acids. CDR3 in amino acids: CASSEWDRVYEQYF. The CDR3, as DNA: TGTGCCAGCAGTGAATGGGACAGGGTCTACGAGCAGTACTTC.

The chain links TRBV5-1 to TRBJ2-7, with D maybe TRBD2 (5 bases). The CDR3 spans 15 residues. Germline values: CDR1 SGHRS, CDR2 YFSETQ. V was cut by 0 bases and J by 2 bases, with 12 bases left in between. CDR3 nucleotide sequence: TGCGCCAGCAGCTTGGCCCCGGGGAAAGCCTACGAGCAGTACTTC. The encoded protein is CASSLAPGKAYEQYF. The variable domain in full, completed from reference TRBV5-1 and TRBJ2-7, reads KAGVTQTPRYLIKTRGQQVTLSCSPISGHRSVSWYQQTPGQGLQFLFEYFSETQRNKGNFPGRFSGRQFSNSRSEMNVSTLELGDSALYLCASSLAPGKAYEQYFGPGTRLTVT.

V gene TRBV28 combines with J gene TRBJ1-5, with D perhaps matching TRBD1 (6 bases). V lost 5 bases and J 6 bases, leaving 17 bases between the germline ends. There are 15 residues in the CDR3. CDR1 and CDR2 from the germline V gene are MDHEN and SYDVKM. This CDR3 is CASSPTGGWVQPQHF. CDR3 bases: TGTGCCAGCAGTCCGACTGGGGGCTGGGTTCAGCCCCAGCATTTT.

The V gene is TRBV5-1, the J gene TRBJ2-3; possible D gene TRBD1, 5 bases. There are 15 residues in the CDR3. Germline V gene lookup returns CDR1 SGHRS and CDR2 YFSETQ. Trimming stripped 0 bases from V and 0 bases from J, with 8 bases between. DNA for the CDR3: TGCGCCAGCAGCTTGGACGACAGCAGCACAGATACGCAGTATTTT. It yields the protein CASSLDDSSTDTQYF. The full variable domain, rest sourced from reference TRBV5-1 and TRBJ2-3, is KAGVTQTPRYLIKTRGQQVTLSCSPISGHRSVSWYQQTPGQGLQFLFEYFSETQRNKGNFPGRFSGRQFSNSRSEMNVSTLELGDSALYLCASSLDDSSTDTQYFGPGTRLTVL.

The chain combines TRBV29-1 with TRBJ2-3; 8 bases fit TRBD1. V lost 7 bases to trimming and J lost 3 bases; unmatched junction nucleotides: 3. Germline CDR1 SQVTM, CDR2 ANQGSEA. The CDR3 loop spans 12 amino acids. CDR3 amino acids: CSADRGTDTQYF. Written as DNA, the CDR3 is TGCAGCGCTGACAGGGGAACAGATACGCAGTATTTT.

The V gene is TRBV7-2, the J gene TRBJ2-4; weak D call: TRBD1 (6 bases). The CDR3 contains 16 residues. Trimming cost V 2 bases and J 8 bases, with 19 bases left between them. CDR1 SGHTA and CDR2 FQGNSA come from the germline V gene. The CDR3 spells CASSLTAGARGDIQYF. In DNA, the CDR3 is TGTGCCAGCAGCTTAACCGCAGGGGCACGTGGGGACATTCAGTACTTC.

This rearrangement joins TRBV15 to TRBJ1-1; perhaps TRBD1 as D (5 bases). In germline, CDR1 is LNHNV, CDR2 YYDKDF (reference sequence). With 0 bases removed from V and 1 base from J, the gap between germline ends came to 6 bases. CDR3 size: 14 residues. The CDR3 region has the DNA TGTGCCACCAGCAGAGATACAGGGAACACTGAAGCTTTCTTT. Amino acids: CATSRDTGNTEAFF. The full variable domain, completed using reference TRBV15 and TRBJ1-1, is DAMVIQNPRYQVTQFGKPVTLSCSQTLNHNVMYWYQQKSSQAPKLLFHYYDKDFNNEADTPDNFQSRRPNTSFCFLDIRSPGLGDTAMYLCATSRDTGNTEAFFGQGTRLTVV.

CDR3 amino acids: CASSRDLNSPLHF. CDR3 coding DNA: TGTGCCAGCAGCCGGGACCTTAATTCACCCCTCCACTTT. The V gene is TRBV14, the J gene TRBJ1-6, with D possibly being TRBD1 (5 bases). The CDR3 consists of 13 residues. V lost 4 bases and J 6 bases, leaving 7 bases between the germline ends. Germline V gene data show CDR1 as SGHDN and CDR2 as FVKESK.

The chain recombines TRBV19 with TRBJ2-1; TRBD1 agrees at 12 bases. The germline gives CDR1 LNHDA, CDR2 SQIVND (reference sequence). The CDR3 covers 16 residues. V shed 9 bases, J shed 7 bases, and the junction held 13 bases outside the gene matches. The CDR3 loop is CARIGKGTGGRNEQFF. The DNA of the CDR3 is TGTGCCAGGATCGGAAAGGGGACAGGGGGCCGGAATGAGCAGTTCTTC.

The V gene is TRBV6-5, the J gene TRBJ1-4; D is unresolved. The CDR3 has 13 residues. The V gene's germline CDR1 is MNHEY and CDR2 SVGAGI. V dropped 0 bases and J dropped 8 bases, with 7 bases sitting between them. In DNA form, the CDR3 reads TGTGCCAGCAGTTACTCGAGTGGGGAAAAACTGTTTTTT. This encodes CASSYSSGEKLFF.

The chain carries TRBV12-3 or TRBV12-4 and TRBJ2-5; D is uncertain. This CDR3 has 14 residues. The V end was cut by 0 bases, the J end by 0 bases, with 5 bases between. The CDR3 bases are TGTGCCAGCAGTTTAGCGGTCTACCAAGAGACCCAGTACTTC. Amino acid sequence: CASSLAVYQETQYF.

This chain links TRBV5-1 with TRBJ2-3; TRBD1 matches at 7 bases. V lost 7 bases, J lost 6 bases, and 14 bases stayed unmatched. Germline V CDR1 and CDR2: SGHRS, YFSETQ. This CDR3 contains 15 residues. CDR3 nucleotides: TGCGCCAGCCTTCCACAGGGGAATTTGGCGGATACGCAGTATTTT. Translating gives CASLPQGNLADTQYF.

V and J are TRBV28 and TRBJ1-6, with TRBD1 matching over 8 bases. The junction had 7 bases not matched to a gene; V was cut back by 2 bases and J by 10 bases. Germline loops: CDR1 MDHEN, CDR2 SYDVKM. This CDR3 comprises 15 residues. The CDR3: CASSLIQGAESPLHF. The CDR3 DNA follows: TGTGCCAGCAGTTTAATTCAGGGGGCAGAGTCACCCCTCCACTTT.

The rearrangement joins TRBV18 to TRBJ1-2; D remains unclear. Germline loops: CDR1 KGHSH, CDR2 LQKENI. Between the trimmed V and J ends, which lost 5 bases and 8 bases, there was a span of 9 bases. The CDR3 is 11 residues long. The CDR3 here is CASSASEGYTF. CDR3 nucleotides: TGTGCCAGCTCAGCCTCGGAAGGCTACACCTTC. Full variable domain (missing parts from reference TRBV18 and TRBJ1-2): NAGVMQNPRHLVRRRGQEARLRCSPMKGHSHVYWYRQLPEEGLKFMVYLQKENIIDESGMPKERFSAEFPKEGPSILRIQQVVRGDSAAYFCASSASEGYTFGSGTRLTVV.

The chain couples TRBV23-1 to TRBJ2-1; perhaps TRBD2 as D (5 bases). TRBV23-1 is an ORF, and what it does is uncertain. Trimming left V 0 bases short and J 10 bases short, with 13 bases between. This CDR3 has 14 residues. Here the CDR3 reads CASSQSNRGGEQFF. The DNA of the CDR3 is TGCGCCAGCAGTCAATCGAACCGGGGTGGAGAGCAGTTCTTC.